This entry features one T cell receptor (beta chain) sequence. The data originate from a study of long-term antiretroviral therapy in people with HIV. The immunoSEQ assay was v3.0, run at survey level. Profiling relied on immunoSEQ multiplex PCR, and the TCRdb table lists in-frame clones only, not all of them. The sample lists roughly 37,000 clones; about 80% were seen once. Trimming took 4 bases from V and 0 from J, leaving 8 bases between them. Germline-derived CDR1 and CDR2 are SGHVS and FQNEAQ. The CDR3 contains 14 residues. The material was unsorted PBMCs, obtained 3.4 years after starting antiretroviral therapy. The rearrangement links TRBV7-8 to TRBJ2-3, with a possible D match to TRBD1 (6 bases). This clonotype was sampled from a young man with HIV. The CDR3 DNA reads TGTGCCAGCAGCTCCCAGGGGAGCACAGATACGCAGTATTTT. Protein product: CASSSQGSTDTQYF. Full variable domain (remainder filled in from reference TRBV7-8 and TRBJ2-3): GAGVSQSPRYKVAKRGQDVALRCDPISGHVSLFWYQQALGQGPEFLTYFQNEAQLDKSGLPSDRFFAERPEGSVSTLKIQRTQQEDSAVYLCASSSQGSTDTQYFGPGTRLTVL.